This passage covers 7 T cell receptor beta chains from one sample sequenced in a study of tumor-infiltrating lymphocytes in primary liver carcinoma. The input was around 0.5 ug total RNA; TCR beta cDNA was made from it with a constant-region primer. Library construction for TCR beta comprised three nested multiplex PCR rounds performed with slightly modified ARM-PCR. Researchers ran the first two PCR rounds for roughly 11 cycles each with TRBV1-TRBV30 forward primers and a C-beta reverse primer. TCRdb called the multiplex PCR reads again in MiXCR, with one record for every CDR3 protein. The table records 100,000 to 150,000 distinct CDR3 sequences, under 65% of them present only once. Extraction of RNA together with DNA used about 17-34 mg of unsorted bulk tissue. Sequencing used liver tumor tissue from sampling region 3. Specified subset: tumor region T3, left-lateral pole. The receptors here all came from a woman aged 60-75 years with primary liver carcinoma and hepatitis B virus infection.

Concerning this clonotype itself: Since no conserved phenylalanine or tryptophan closes the CDR3, a read error is the likely cause. The V gene is TRBV29-1, the J gene TRBJ2-1, with TRBD2 matching over 14 bases. There are 14 residues in the CDR3. The germline V gene has CDR1 SQVTM and CDR2 ANQGSEA. The CDR3 sequence: CSVAGTSGGNKQFL. The CDR3 DNA sequence: TGCAGCGTAGCTGGGACTAGCGGGGGCAATAAGCAGTTCTTA.

The V gene is TRBV11-3, the J gene TRBJ2-1, with 7 nucleotides matching TRBD2. V was pared by 7 bases and J by 6 bases, with 12 bases of the junction left unmatched. This CDR3 has 15 amino acids. Germline V CDR1 and CDR2: SGHNT, YENEEA. CDR3 in amino acids: CASNQTAGAVNEQFF. CDR3 in DNA: TGTGCCAGCAACCAGACGGCGGGAGCCGTCAATGAGCAGTTCTTC.

In the case of this clonotype: This sequence may be a read error, since a much larger clone differs from it by one base. The chain has TRBV14 and TRBJ2-5; D ambiguous. Between the trimmed V and J ends, which lost 2 bases and 5 bases, there was a span of 15 bases. The V gene's germline CDR1 is SGHDN and CDR2 FVKESK. The CDR3 contains 15 residues. The CDR3 DNA sequence: TGTGCCAGCAGCCAATGGACCACAGAGTTGGAGACCCAGTACTTC. This translates into CASSQWTTELETQYF.

This clonotype has at least ten counts. The chain couples TRBV6-1 to TRBJ2-7, with TRBD1 matching over 8 bases. Germline CDR1 and CDR2: MNHNS and SASEGT. CDR3 length: 15 amino acids. The V segment lost 6 bases and the J segment 4 bases; nucleotides outside the gene matches: 11. The chain's CDR3 is CASRKQGDGGYEQYF. The CDR3 DNA is TGTGCCAGCAGAAAACAGGGGGATGGGGGATACGAGCAGTACTTC.

This chain joins TRBV5-1 and TRBJ2-7; D gene uncertain. CDR1 SGHRS and CDR2 YFSETQ come from the germline V gene. This CDR3 has 15 amino acids. V was cut by 4 bases and J by 5 bases, with 19 bases left in between. The CDR3 loop reads CASSLQNGGRDEQYF. CDR3 coding DNA: TGCGCCAGCAGCCTCCAAAATGGCGGCCGCGACGAGCAGTACTTC. Full variable domain (remainder filled in from reference TRBV5-1 and TRBJ2-7): KAGVTQTPRYLIKTRGQQVTLSCSPISGHRSVSWYQQTPGQGLQFLFEYFSETQRNKGNFPGRFSGRQFSNSRSEMNVSTLELGDSALYLCASSLQNGGRDEQYFGPGTRLTVT.

This clonotype was picked up a small number of times. The rearrangement uses TRBV14 and TRBJ2-5; tentative D call: TRBD1 (6 bases). Trimming stripped 0 bases from V and 4 bases from J, with 21 bases between. CDR1 is SGHDN and CDR2 is FVKESK in the germline V gene. The length of the CDR3 is 18 residues. CDR3 in amino acids: CASSQDRMGARRSETQYF. DNA for the CDR3: TGTGCCAGCAGCCAAGATCGCATGGGGGCGCGAAGATCAGAGACCCAGTACTTC.

The chain joins TRBV11-3 to TRBJ2-5; possible D gene TRBD2, 5 bases. The V end was cut by 10 bases, the J end by 4 bases, with 22 bases between. Germline V gene data show CDR1 as SGHNT and CDR2 as YENEEA. The CDR3 totals 15 residues. The CDR3 nucleotides read TGTGCCAATAGCGCACGTCTGAGGGTAGGAGAGACCCAGTACTTC. It codes for CANSARLRVGETQYF.